The 14 T cell receptor beta chains reported below all come from one sample, sequenced in a study of a mutant IDH1 vaccine in newly diagnosed glioma. The table came from immunoSEQ multiplex PCR; TCRdb's copy has only in-frame clones and leaves some out. This table holds about 98,000 clones, over 85% found once. The time point was: baseline, week 1 (first vaccination visit). Treatment noted: pre-vaccination baseline after standard-of-care therapy. The input for sequencing was PBMCs, taken from a glioma patient treated with radiotherapy, temozolomide or both. These receptors were collected from a woman in her fifties or sixties with glioma.

This clone was detected only a few times. Other nucleotide sequences in the sample specify the same CDR3. The chain uses TRBV20-1 and TRBJ2-7; D uncertain. Between the trimmed V and J ends, which lost 0 bases and 3 bases, there was a span of 3 bases. CDR1 and CDR2 (germline): DFQATT, SNEGSKA (reference sequence). The length of the CDR3 is 11 residues. The CDR3 sequence is CSAREGYEQYF. The CDR3 coding sequence is TGCAGTGCTAGAGAAGGCTACGAGCAGTACTTC.

This clone has more than one count but fewer than ten. This chain joins TRBV12-5 and TRBJ1-1, with D uncertain. The CDR3 is made up of 12 amino acids. V lost 1 base and J lost 1, with 1 base in between. Germline-derived CDR1 and CDR2 are LGHNT and FRNRAP. CDR3 sequence (DNA): TGTGCTAGTGGTTTGGGGAACACTGAAGCTTTCTTT. Its protein product is CASGLGNTEAFF.

The V and J genes are TRBV19 and TRBJ2-7; D is unclear. Germline V CDR1 and CDR2: LNHDA, SQIVND (reference sequence). The V end was cut by 6 bases, the J end by 1 base, with 19 bases between. The CDR3 is made up of 16 amino acids. CDR3 region: CASSSSHRPPSYEQYF. The CDR3 DNA sequence: TGTGCCAGTAGCAGCTCGCATCGACCTCCATCCTACGAGCAGTACTTC. The variable domain in full, completed from reference TRBV19 and TRBJ2-7, reads DGGITQSPKYLFRKEGQNVTLSCEQNLNHDAMYWYRQDPGQGLRLIYYSQIVNDFQKGDIAEGYSVSREKKESFPLTVTSAQKNPTAFYLCASSSSHRPPSYEQYFGPGTRLTVT.

The chain has TRBV14 and TRBJ1-3; 9 bases map to TRBD1. The CDR3 has 16 residues. J gave up 0 bases and V 4 bases, and 4 bases lay outside the gene matches. Germline V gene lookup returns CDR1 SGHDN and CDR2 FVKESK. For the CDR3, the DNA is TGTGCCAGCAGCCCTAGGACAGGGGACTCTGGAAACACCATATATTTT. Translating gives CASSPRTGDSGNTIYF.

V and J are TRBV28 and TRBJ1-1, with 7 bases that match TRBD1. The V gene's germline CDR1 is MDHEN and CDR2 SYDVKM. This CDR3 comprises 13 residues. V dropped 5 bases and J dropped 5; count of bases not matched to a gene: 5. The CDR3 bases are TGTGCCAGCAGTATTACAGGGGCTACTGAAGCTTTCTTT. Translation: CASSITGATEAFF.

On this clone: Compared with germline, one end of the junction differs, possibly owing to a read error. This chain joins TRBV5-1 and TRBJ2-7, with TRBD2 matching over 7 bases. The CDR3 spans 14 residues. Per the germline V gene, CDR1 is SGHRS and CDR2 is YFSETQ. DNA of the CDR3: TGCGCCAGCAGCCTTAGCGGGCCCAGCTACGAGCGGTACTTC. This gives the protein CASSLSGPSYERYF.

The CDR3 nucleotides read TGCGCCAGCAGCTATAACACAGGGAAGGAAGAAGCTTTCTTT. This codes for CASSYNTGKEEAFF. The V call is TRBV5-1, the J call TRBJ1-1; possible D gene TRBD1, 6 bases. Looked up from germline, CDR1 is SGHRS and CDR2 is YFSETQ. Trimming cost V 3 bases and J 8 bases, with 17 bases left between them. The CDR3 is 14 residues long.

The genes are TRBV28 and TRBJ2-1, with TRBD2 matching over 7 bases. Per the germline V gene, CDR1 is MDHEN and CDR2 is SYDVKM. The CDR3 has 15 amino acids. Germline trimming cut 3 bases from V and 4 bases from J; bases unmatched to any gene: 6. CDR3 sequence: CASSLERDLYNEQFF. DNA of the CDR3: TGTGCCAGCAGTTTGGAGCGGGACCTATACAATGAGCAGTTCTTC. The full variable domain, completed using reference TRBV28 and TRBJ2-1, is DVKVTQSSRYLVKRTGEKVFLECVQDMDHENMFWYRQDPGLGLRLIYFSYDVKMKEKGDIPEGYSVSREKKERFSLILESASTNQTSMYLCASSLERDLYNEQFFGPGTRLTVL.

The chain recombines TRBV27 with TRBJ1-1; the match to TRBD1 covers 9 bases. Germline V gene lookup returns CDR1 MNHEY and CDR2 SMNVEV (reference sequence). V was clipped by 6 bases and J by 6 bases; unmatched bases: 5. The CDR3 is made up of 13 amino acids. Here the CDR3 reads CASRTGGFAEAFF. The CDR3 bases are TGTGCCAGCAGGACAGGGGGGTTCGCTGAAGCTTTCTTT.

Comment on this clone: The CDR3 ends on some other residue instead of the conserved phenylalanine or tryptophan, so this is likely a read error. J is TRBJ2-7 and V is TRBV6-5, with 8 positions matching TRBD1. CDR3 length: 13 residues. The V gene end was trimmed by 6 bases and the J gene end by 3 bases; junction bases not matched to a gene: 4. Germline CDR1 MNHEY, CDR2 SVGAGI. DNA for the CDR3: TGTGCCAGCAGCCTGGACAGGGTCTACGAGCAGTACCTC. The encoded protein is CASSLDRVYEQYL.

The gene calls are TRBV10-3 and TRBJ1-1; 10 bases are a match to TRBD1. Losses at the gene ends were 4 bases for V and 4 bases for J; bases not matched to a gene: 3. Germline V gives CDR1 ENHRY, CDR2 SYGVKD. The CDR3 loop spans 14 amino acids. CDR3 nucleotide sequence: TGTGCCATCAGTGCGGGACAGGGGAGCACTGAAGCTTTCTTT. Translating gives CAISAGQGSTEAFF.

V and J are TRBV19 and TRBJ2-3; TRBD2 matches 9 bases. The J segment lost 4 bases and the V segment lost 7 bases, leaving 9 bases of the junction unmatched. The CDR3 extends over 15 amino acids. CDR1 and CDR2 from the germline V gene are LNHDA and SQIVND (reference sequence). The CDR3 protein is CASKWGGRASDTQYF. CDR3 nucleotide sequence: TGTGCCAGTAAATGGGGCGGGAGGGCCTCAGATACGCAGTATTTT. Full variable domain (remainder filled in from reference TRBV19 and TRBJ2-3): DGGITQSPKYLFRKEGQNVTLSCEQNLNHDAMYWYRQDPGQGLRLIYYSQIVNDFQKGDIAEGYSVSREKKESFPLTVTSAQKNPTAFYLCASKWGGRASDTQYFGPGTRLTVL.

This clone was detected only once. The rearrangement uses TRBV28 and TRBJ2-7, with 10 bases identical to TRBD2. V lost 10 bases, J lost 3 bases, and 6 bases stayed unmatched. Germline CDR1 MDHEN, CDR2 SYDVKM. This CDR3 contains 13 residues. This CDR3 is CATETSGLYEQYF. The CDR3 DNA reads TGTGCCACCGAGACTAGCGGGCTCTACGAGCAGTACTTC.

The chain is built from TRBV5-1 and TRBJ2-1; D unresolved. CDR3 length: 14 residues. Germline V gene lookup returns CDR1 SGHRS and CDR2 YFSETQ. Trimming stripped 1 base from V and 8 bases from J, with 13 bases between. For the CDR3, the DNA is TGCGCCAGCAGCTTGAGTATGAGCGTGGATGAGCAGTTCTTC. Amino acids: CASSLSMSVDEQFF.